The sequence of this T cell receptor (beta chain) was determined in a study of Ad26.COV2.S vaccination and SARS-CoV-2 variants. The CDR3 sequence is 16 residues long. Trimming cost V 0 bases and J 0 bases, with 9 bases left between them. The germline CDR1 and CDR2 sequences are MNHEY and SVGAGI. Method: immunoSEQ multiplex PCR; TCRdb's copy keeps in-frame clones and lacks some. This sample has a few hundred thousand clones, with around 90% found just once. A note on this clone: Its antigen is not known.

Study-wide points: Using TCR breadth and depth analyses may have led to underestimated total T cell responses.

Specified treatment: 15 to 20 received Ad26.COV2.S at low or high dose, single or two shots; about 5 received placebo; per-sample allocation not given. Collection of the samples took place on day 63 after the first injection of vaccine or placebo. J is TRBJ1-3 and V is TRBV6-5, with D perhaps TRBD1 (6 bases). The sample here was peripheral blood, taken in a trial of Ad26.COV2.S vaccine versus placebo. The clonotype comes from a person aged 18-60 years who received the Ad26.COV2.S COVID-19 vaccine or a placebo. For the CDR3, the DNA is TGTGCCAGCAGTTACTCGCAGGGGCCCTCTGGAAACACCATATATTTT. Translation gives CASSYSQGPSGNTIYF.